The rows below give T cell receptor beta chains drawn from one sample of a study of blood T cells in healthy people across ages. TCRdb recomputed calls from the 5' RACE reads with MiXCR, one row per CDR3 protein. The table has 850,000 to 950,000 distinct CDR3 sequences, 29% seen once. The sample was blood. All receptors derive from a woman aged 80 or over in good health. Both conserved end residues are part of each CDR3. The order of the fields is CDR3 protein, CDR3 DNA, D gene, clone size, J gene, V gene. A D gene is named only where the DNA matches it firmly. Size is stated for part of the rows, as once, few or many counts, or as a class when the clone is expanded.

CSARVRQGWPQDSPLHF,TGCAGTGCTAGAGTTCGACAGGGGTGGCCCCAGGATTCACCCCTCCACTTT,TRBD1,.,TRBJ1-6,TRBV20-1
CASSYSGEGQFF,TGTGCCAGCAGTTACTCGGGGGAGGGGCAGTTCTTC,TRBD2,many,TRBJ2-1,TRBV6-8
CASSVDEGPGQETQYF,TGTGCCAGCAGCGTAGATGAGGGACCGGGCCAAGAGACCCAGTACTTC,.,.,TRBJ2-5,TRBV9
CASSRRDDNEQFF,TGTGCCAGCAGCCGAAGGGACGACAATGAGCAGTTCTTC,.,many,TRBJ2-1,TRBV6-2/TRBV6-3
CASSLGEGTGVREQYF,TGTGCCAGCAGCTTAGGGGAGGGGACAGGGGTTCGGGAGCAGTACTTC,TRBD1,.,TRBJ2-5,TRBV13
CASSRRLIAGGLSEQFF,TGTGCCAGCAGCCGACGATTAATAGCGGGGGGGCTTAGTGAGCAGTTCTTC,TRBD2,.,TRBJ2-1,TRBV14
CSASTSGRREAHEQYF,TGCAGTGCTAGTACTAGCGGGAGACGTGAAGCCCACGAGCAGTACTTC,TRBD2,.,TRBJ2-7,TRBV20-1
CSATRGGTGELFF,TGCAGTGCTACGCGGGGGGGCACCGGGGAGCTGTTTTTT,TRBD2,.,TRBJ2-2,TRBV20-1
CSAREPLAGGRRDTQYF,TGCAGTGCTAGAGAGCCACTAGCGGGGGGGCGGAGAGATACGCAGTATTTT,TRBD2,.,TRBJ2-3,TRBV20-1
CSAQGGGGRGSYNEQFF,TGCAGTGCCCAAGGAGGGGGGGGCCGGGGCTCCTACAATGAGCAGTTCTTC,.,many,TRBJ2-1,TRBV20-1
CSATPGQGIYTF,TGCAGTGCTACGCCGGGACAGGGTATCTACACCTTC,TRBD1,.,TRBJ1-2,TRBV20-1
CASSQPGTGGNEQFF,TGTGCCAGCAGTCAGCCAGGGACAGGGGGCAATGAGCAGTTCTTC,TRBD1,many,TRBJ2-1,TRBV12-3/TRBV12-4
CASRKTGQEKLFF,TGTGCCAGCAGGAAAACAGGGCAGGAAAAACTGTTTTTT,.,.,TRBJ1-4,TRBV7-9
CASSEGGLVPGSNEQYF,TGCGCCAGCAGTGAAGGGGGCTTGGTCCCCGGCTCTAACGAGCAGTACTTC,TRBD1,few,TRBJ2-7,TRBV10-2
CASSPNRGGGNEQFF,TGTGCCAGCAGCCCGAACCGGGGGGGCGGCAATGAGCAGTTCTTC,TRBD2,many,TRBJ2-1,TRBV9
CASSFHRDRQYF,TGTGCCAGCAGTTTTCACCGGGACAGGCAGTACTTC,TRBD1,many,TRBJ2-7,TRBV12-3/TRBV12-4
CASSVGLGLTQGYF,TGTGCCAGCAGCGTAGGTTTGGGACTCACCCAAGGGTATTTT,.,.,TRBJ2-3,TRBV9
CASSSQTGVGTEAFF,TGTGCCAGCAGCTCCCAGACAGGGGTTGGCACTGAAGCTTTCTTT,TRBD1,.,TRBJ1-1,TRBV7-9
CASSQVGQGDDGQYF,TGCGCCAGCAGCCAAGTCGGGCAGGGGGACGATGGGCAGTACTTC,TRBD1,.,TRBJ2-7,TRBV4-1
CASRAGTSWYNEQFF,TGCGCCAGCAGGGCCGGGACTAGTTGGTACAATGAGCAGTTCTTC,TRBD2,many,TRBJ2-1,TRBV5-1
CATSAPAASGNEQFF,TGTGCCACCAGCGCCCCCGCAGCTAGCGGAAATGAGCAGTTCTTC,TRBD2,.,TRBJ2-1,TRBV15
CASSESFWAPNEKLFF,TGTGCCAGTAGTGAAAGCTTCTGGGCCCCTAATGAAAAACTGTTTTTT,.,.,TRBJ1-4,TRBV19
CAISQGLAGEETQYF,TGTGCCATCAGCCAGGGACTAGCGGGGGAAGAGACCCAGTACTTC,TRBD2,many,TRBJ2-5,TRBV10-3
CATSRGSGGATYEQYF,TGTGCCACCAGCAGAGGAAGTGGAGGGGCGACCTACGAGCAGTACTTC,.,many,TRBJ2-7,TRBV15
CSVGPGTGKNEQFF,TGCAGCGTGGGGCCCGGGACAGGGAAAAATGAGCAGTTCTTC,TRBD1,many,TRBJ2-1,TRBV29-1
CASSVGHQNIQYF,TGTGCCAGCAGCGTCGGGCACCAAAACATTCAGTACTTC,.,many,TRBJ2-4,TRBV7-2
CASSPGRGGAHYEQYF,TGTGCCAGCAGCCCTGGGCGCGGAGGGGCTCACTACGAGCAGTACTTC,.,.,TRBJ2-7,TRBV7-9
CASSPLPDTQYF,TGTGCCAGCAGTCCCCTCCCAGATACGCAGTATTTT,.,many,TRBJ2-3,TRBV6-2/TRBV6-3
CASSSHNLNNSPLHF,TGTGCCAGCAGTTCTCACAACCTGAATAATTCACCCCTCCACTTT,.,few,TRBJ1-6,TRBV28
CAWSVHGDYGYTF,TGTGCCTGGAGTGTACATGGTGACTATGGCTACACCTTC,.,.,TRBJ1-2,TRBV30
CSARGLPGETQYF,TGCAGTGCTAGAGGGCTACCCGGGGAGACCCAGTACTTC,.,many,TRBJ2-5,TRBV20-1
CASSSPGGAAFF,TGTGCCAGCAGTTCCCCCGGCGGGGCGGCTTTCTTT,.,many,TRBJ1-1,TRBV12-3/TRBV12-4
CASTLSRTYNEQFF,TGTGCCAGCACCTTGAGTAGAACCTACAATGAGCAGTTCTTC,.,.,TRBJ2-1,TRBV12-3/TRBV12-4
CASSPRSRVFTDTQYF,TGTGCCAGCAGCCCCCGGTCCCGAGTCTTCACAGATACGCAGTATTTT,.,many,TRBJ2-3,TRBV7-2
CASSRGRFRSRAPGANVLTF,TGTGCCAGCAGCCGAGGGCGGTTCCGGTCCAGGGCACCTGGGGCCAACGTCCTGACTTTC,.,.,TRBJ2-6,TRBV11-2
CASSFYANTEAFF,TGTGCCAGCAGTTTTTATGCGAACACTGAAGCTTTCTTT,.,few,TRBJ1-1,TRBV12-3/TRBV12-4
CATSRDRGREQYF,TGTGCCACCAGCAGAGATCGGGGCAGGGAGCAGTACTTC,.,.,TRBJ2-7,TRBV15
CASSRDPTYEQYF,TGTGCCAGCAGCCGGGACCCTACCTACGAGCAGTACTTC,.,many,TRBJ2-7,TRBV7-2
CASSQGQYTGELFF,TGTGCCAGCAGCCAGGGACAGTACACCGGGGAGCTGTTTTTT,TRBD1,.,TRBJ2-2,TRBV7-2
CASGPVGWDTQYF,TGCGCCAGCGGCCCAGTCGGGTGGGATACGCAGTATTTT,.,.,TRBJ2-3,TRBV5-1
CASSLGQFGTDTQYF,TGCGCCAGCAGCTTGGGACAGTTCGGCACAGATACGCAGTATTTT,.,few,TRBJ2-3,TRBV5-1
CASSHDSGTEIYNSPLHF,TGTGCCAGCAGCCATGATTCCGGGACAGAGATCTATAATTCACCCCTCCACTTT,TRBD1,few,TRBJ1-6,TRBV2
CANAGTGYSCNYGYTF,.,.,.,TRBJ1-2,TRBV21-1
CASSEGPTTDTQYF,TGTGCCAGCAGCGAGGGACCCACTACCGATACGCAGTATTTT,.,.,TRBJ2-3,TRBV9
CASRRGYEKLFF,TGTGCCAGCAGAAGGGGTTATGAAAAACTGTTTTTT,.,few,TRBJ1-4,TRBV28
CATSDPLGTGTNNEQFF,TGTGCCACCAGTGACCCCCTGGGCACGGGGACAAACAATGAGCAGTTCTTC,.,.,TRBJ2-1,TRBV24-1
CASSLALGAEAFF,TGTGCCAGCAGCTTAGCGTTGGGGGCTGAAGCTTTCTTT,.,.,TRBJ1-1,TRBV7-8
CASRRQDTGELFF,TGTGCCAGCAGACGTCAGGACACCGGGGAGCTGTTTTTT,.,.,TRBJ2-2,TRBV12-3/TRBV12-4
CASSLNGQGKTQYF,TGTGCCAGCAGCTTAAACGGACAGGGAAAGACCCAGTACTTC,TRBD1,.,TRBJ2-5,TRBV7-2